The T cell receptor beta chain under discussion was sequenced for a study of cytomegalovirus exposure and HLA in healthy donors. Study in general: HLA-typed donors contributed 80 million to 85 million unique TCRs, which were held in an early data release.

The CDR3 runs to 15 residues. The J segment lost 7 bases and the V segment lost 4 bases, leaving 3 bases of the junction unmatched. CDR1 and CDR2 (germline): SGHAT, FQNNGV. Use of 60 Vbeta and 13 Jbeta primers characterized the PCR. Profiled with immunoSEQ multiplex PCR; TCRdb holds only in-frame clones, not every one. The sample yields fewer than 130,000 clones, 76% seen once. This clone was counted only a few times. The antigen is unknown. Study-level findings and limits: Researchers reported in a later analysis that a missense DCLRE1C variant was tied to TCR beta V- and J-gene trimming. In a later analysis, a genetic analysis reported fewer productive-TCR N-insertions in an Asian-associated ancestry cluster than the cohort average.

The sequencing sample was made of PBMCs. This clonotype was obtained from a man aged 25-45 years in good health and CMV-seropositive. V and J are TRBV11-2 and TRBJ2-2, with TRBD2 matching 13 bases. In DNA, the CDR3 is TGTGCCAGCAGCTCCAGGACTAGCGGGGGCGGGGAGCTGTTTTTT. Its protein is CASSSRTSGGGELFF.